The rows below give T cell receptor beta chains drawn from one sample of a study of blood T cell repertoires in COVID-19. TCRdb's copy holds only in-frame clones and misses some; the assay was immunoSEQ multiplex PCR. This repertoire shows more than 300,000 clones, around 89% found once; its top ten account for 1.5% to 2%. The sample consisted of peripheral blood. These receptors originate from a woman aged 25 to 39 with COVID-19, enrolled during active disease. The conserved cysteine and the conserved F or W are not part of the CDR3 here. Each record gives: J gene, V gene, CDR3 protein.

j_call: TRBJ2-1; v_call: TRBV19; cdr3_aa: ASSIAASGTNEQF
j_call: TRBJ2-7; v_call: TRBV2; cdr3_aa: ASSEGGPYEQY
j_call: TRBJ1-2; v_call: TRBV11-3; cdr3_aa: ASSLGQTNYGYT
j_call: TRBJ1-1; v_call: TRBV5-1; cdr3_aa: ASRPPGLLNTEAF
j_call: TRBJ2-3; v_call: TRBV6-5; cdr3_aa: ASTGAADTQY
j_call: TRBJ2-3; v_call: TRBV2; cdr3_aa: ASTAGLSTDTQY
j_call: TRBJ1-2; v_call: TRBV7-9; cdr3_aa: ASSLAVGTGGYT
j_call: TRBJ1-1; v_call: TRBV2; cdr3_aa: ASSRTGMNTEAF
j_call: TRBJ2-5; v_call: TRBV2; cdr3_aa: ASNRGAQETQY
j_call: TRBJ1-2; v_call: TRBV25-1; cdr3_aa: ASSENFRAYGYT
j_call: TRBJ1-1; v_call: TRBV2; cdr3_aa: ASSRGTMNTEAF
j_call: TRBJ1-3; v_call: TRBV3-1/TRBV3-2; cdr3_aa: ASRDREWAGNTIY
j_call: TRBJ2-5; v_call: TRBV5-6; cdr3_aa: ASKDGPLQETQY
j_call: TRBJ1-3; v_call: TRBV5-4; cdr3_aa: ASSFPGASGNTIY
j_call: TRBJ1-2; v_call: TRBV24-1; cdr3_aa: ATSDPDTFYGYT
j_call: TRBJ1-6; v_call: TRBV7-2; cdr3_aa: ASSEAHFSYNSPLH
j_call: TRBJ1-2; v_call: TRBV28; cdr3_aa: ASTPGQGLAYT
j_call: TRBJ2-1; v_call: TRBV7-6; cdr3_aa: ASSFQTSGGGNNEQF
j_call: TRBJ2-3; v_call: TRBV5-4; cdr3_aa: ASSLVPAGGPRDTQY
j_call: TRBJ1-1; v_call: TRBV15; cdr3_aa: ATSRDSRAEAF
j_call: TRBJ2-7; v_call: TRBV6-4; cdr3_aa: ASSDRGRGPGQGSHEQY
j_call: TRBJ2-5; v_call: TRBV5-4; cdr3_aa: ASSLADGGETQY
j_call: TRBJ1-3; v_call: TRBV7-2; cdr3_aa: ASSPDRGSGNTIY
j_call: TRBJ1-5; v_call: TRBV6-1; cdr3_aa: ASSESPDNQPQH
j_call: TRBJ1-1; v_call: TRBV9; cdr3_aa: ASSVAPGSEAF
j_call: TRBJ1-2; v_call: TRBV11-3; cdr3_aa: ASSLFASGDYGYT
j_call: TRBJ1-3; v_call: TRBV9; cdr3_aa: ASSIYSSGNTIY
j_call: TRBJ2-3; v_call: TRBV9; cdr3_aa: ASSSRLAGGPLSTQY
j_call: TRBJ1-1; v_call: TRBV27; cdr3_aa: ASSLWVGSEAF
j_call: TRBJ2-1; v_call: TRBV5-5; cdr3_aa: ASSRQEYNEQF
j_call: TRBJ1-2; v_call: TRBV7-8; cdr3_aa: ASSSGKERGYT
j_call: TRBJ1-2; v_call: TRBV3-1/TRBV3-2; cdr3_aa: ASSPDRLGAHGYT
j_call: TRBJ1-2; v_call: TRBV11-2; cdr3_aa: ASSAIQGKGDYGYT
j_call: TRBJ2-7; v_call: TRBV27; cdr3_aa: ASVWGPYEQY
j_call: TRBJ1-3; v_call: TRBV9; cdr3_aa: ASSTSARAGNTIY
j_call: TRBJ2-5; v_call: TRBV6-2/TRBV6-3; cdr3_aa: ASTPLAQETQY
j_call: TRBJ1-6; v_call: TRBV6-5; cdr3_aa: ATHGSGSNSPLH
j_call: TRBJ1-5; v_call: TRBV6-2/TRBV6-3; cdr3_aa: ASSDRDRGLNQPQH
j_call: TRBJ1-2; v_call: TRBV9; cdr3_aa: ASSVSTGDYGYT
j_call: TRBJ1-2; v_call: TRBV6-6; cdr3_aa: ASILTGELHGYT
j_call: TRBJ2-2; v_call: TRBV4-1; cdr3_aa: ASSPGQNTGELF
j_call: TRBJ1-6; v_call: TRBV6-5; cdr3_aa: ASSLGQPYNSPLH